This T cell receptor beta chain was sequenced in a study of shared clonotypes between healthy human individuals. Details on this clone: Antigen unknown. The identical CDR3 is also encoded by other nucleotide sequences in the sample.

Each PCR replicate from the sorted subsets contained 150 to 250 ng DNA, which is tens of thousands of T cell genomes. Data came from immunoSEQ multiplex PCR; TCRdb stores just in-frame clones and leaves some out. Of around 700,000 clones in the sample, approximately 75% were seen once. Healthy and HIV-negative, the adult donors had no recent acute infections or vaccinations. V lost 0 bases and J 0 bases, leaving 7 bases between the germline ends. This CDR3 region has 15 residues. The germline CDR1 and CDR2 sequences are SGHRS and YFSETQ. Findings and caveats of the study: Large sequencing depth failed to make sorted-subset sequencing complete, rarefaction showed.

This clonotype originated in a woman aged 25 to 39 in good health. The V gene is TRBV5-1, the J gene TRBJ2-1; D remains ambiguous. Sequencing was done on a sample of memory CD4+ T cells sorted from blood. Subset here: CD45RA-negative fraction. This CDR3 reads CASSLASSSYNEQFF. CDR3 coding DNA: TGCGCCAGCAGCTTGGCTTCTAGCTCCTACAATGAGCAGTTCTTC.